The sample holds a few counts of the clone carrying this TCR beta chain. The data stem from a study of blood T cell repertoires in COVID-19. Across the study: Material from acute and convalescent COVID-19 was sourced from the United States, Italy and Spain. PBMCs, B-cell-depleted T cells, or T cells were the source of the cDNA or gDNA that made up the material.

There are 14 residues in the CDR3. V was pared by 4 bases and J by 0 bases, with 10 bases between. The germline gives CDR1 SQVTM, CDR2 ANQGSEA. The data were produced by immunoSEQ multiplex PCR, yet TCRdb's version contains in-frame clones alone and is incomplete. The sample lists roughly 160,000 clones, around nine tenths occurring once. Followed over time, Seattle patients had been enrolled while infection was active. The TCR originated in a man aged 55 to 70 with COVID-19, enrolled during active disease. This chain connects TRBV29-1 to TRBJ2-1; D is perhaps TRBD2 (5 bases). Sequencing was done on a sample of peripheral blood. The CDR3 region has the DNA TGCAGCGTTGTGGCGGGTAGCTCCTACAATGAGCAGTTCTTC. Amino acids: CSVVAGSSYNEQFF.